This passage covers 10 T cell receptor beta chains from one sample sequenced in a study of T-cell memory formation after mild COVID-19. TCRdb ran MiXCR on the 5' RACE reads and lists one entry per CDR3 protein. The repertoire consists of more than 55,000 distinct CDR3 sequences, with more than 8% occurring once and the leading ten covering approximately 1.2%. The sample comprised PBMCs or a T cell subset sorted from them (not recorded which). Receptor source: a man in his late teens or twenties who had mild COVID-19 (a few samples of this study predate the infection). Cell type and time point are not known.

This clonotype was observed a handful of times. The chain combines TRBV27 with TRBJ1-5, with D possibly TRBD1 on 6 matching bases. Germline V gene lookup returns CDR1 MNHEY and CDR2 SMNVEV (reference sequence). The CDR3 sequence is 15 residues long. The V end lost 0 bases, the J end lost 7 bases, and 13 bases lay between the germline ends. The CDR3 DNA is TGTGCCAGCAGTTTATCTGGGGGGCAATGGCAGCCCCAGCATTTT. This gives the protein CASSLSGGQWQPQHF.

The sample holds a few counts of this clonotype. The chain links TRBV19 to TRBJ1-3, with D perhaps TRBD1 (5 bases). Trimming shortened V by 7 bases and J by 0 bases, and 16 bases separated the two germline ends. The CDR3 totals 16 residues. CDR1 and CDR2 (germline): LNHDA, SQIVND (reference sequence). The CDR3 protein is CASTPGPGTSGNTIYF. The DNA of the CDR3 is TGTGCCAGTACCCCCGGGCCAGGGACCTCTGGAAACACCATATATTTT.

Only a few counts were recorded for this clonotype. This rearrangement joins TRBV12-3 or TRBV12-4 to TRBJ2-1; 7 bases fit TRBD2. This CDR3 contains 11 residues. CDR3 coding DNA: TGTTCCACTAGCGCCTACAATGAGCAGTTCTTC. This sequence encodes CSTSAYNEQFF.

This clonotype occurred many times. A junction boundary mismatches the germline segment, possibly from a read error. The chain joins TRBV7-7 to TRBJ2-3; 13 nucleotides match TRBD2. The V gene's germline CDR1 is SSHAT and CDR2 FNYEAQ (reference sequence). This CDR3 contains 15 residues. CDR3 sequence: CASSGGLAGTDTQYF. The CDR3 DNA reads as TGTGCTAGCAGCGGGGGACTAGCGGGGACAGATACGCAGTATTTT.

The chain employs TRBV6-5 and TRBJ2-2, with D tentatively TRBD1 (8 bases). The CDR3 is 15 amino acids. V was shortened by 5 bases and J by 6 bases, with 16 bases between the two germline ends. CDR1 and CDR2 (germline): MNHEY, SVGAGI. CDR3 coding DNA: TGTGCCAGCAGTCACGACAGGGGAGGGGCCGGGGAGCTGTTTTTT. Translated: CASSHDRGGAGELFF.

The table lists this clonotype with many counts. The rearrangement joins TRBV7-6 to TRBJ2-3; 13 bases fit TRBD2. V shed 3 bases and J 4 bases; nucleotides not matched to a gene: 4. Per the germline V gene, CDR1 is SGHVS and CDR2 is FNYEAQ. The CDR3 is made up of 16 amino acids. As DNA, the CDR3 is TGTGCCAGCAGCTTCACTAGCGGGGGGGTAGCAGATACGCAGTATTTT. Amino acids: CASSFTSGGVADTQYF.

V is TRBV7-2 and J is TRBJ1-2; a weak D match, TRBD1 (6 bases). Trimming left V 1 base short and J 5 bases short, with 11 bases between. The CDR3 is 14 amino acids. Germline lookup yields CDR1 SGHTA and CDR2 FQGNSA. CDR3 loop: CASSLGQGIYGYTF. The CDR3 DNA reads as TGTGCCAGCAGCTTAGGCCAGGGGATATATGGCTACACCTTC.

This clonotype was detected many times. This chain connects TRBV13 to TRBJ2-3; D possibly corresponds to TRBD2 (7 bases). This CDR3 is built from 13 residues. The germline V and J ends were trimmed by 3 bases and 6 bases, with 10 bases remaining between them. Per the germline V gene, CDR1 is PRHDT and CDR2 is FYEKMQ (reference sequence). The CDR3 protein is CASSFGGADTQYF. CDR3 in DNA: TGTGCCAGCAGCTTTGGGGGGGCGGATACGCAGTATTTT.

In this sample, this clonotype turned up a few times. This chain connects TRBV5-1 to TRBJ2-3, with D unresolved. Trimming left V 0 bases short and J 1 base short, with 6 bases between. This CDR3 has 14 amino acids. Germline CDR1 SGHRS, CDR2 YFSETQ. The CDR3 coding sequence is TGCGCCAGCAGCTTGGTGCCAGGCACAGATACGCAGTATTTT. It translates to CASSLVPGTDTQYF.

This clonotype was found once. In nucleotides, the CDR3 is TGTGCCAGCAGCCAAGATCCAGACAGGGGGAATCAGCCCCAGCATTTT. It encodes CASSQDPDRGNQPQHF. The V gene is TRBV4-2, the J gene TRBJ1-5, with 9 bases matching TRBD1. Germline V gives CDR1 LGHNA, CDR2 YNFKEQ. This CDR3 is built from 16 residues. V was clipped by 0 bases and J by 4 bases; unmatched bases: 4.